This T cell receptor beta chain was profiled in a study of control samples from healthy donors and cancer patients. The method was immunoSEQ multiplex PCR; TCRdb's version includes in-frame clones alone and lacks a portion of them. This table has about 130,000 clones, 80% to 95% appearing once. The CDR3 totals 15 residues. Deletions cut 2 bases from V and 5 bases from J, with 15 bases between. Germline CDR1 reads MNHEY; CDR2 reads SVGAGI. The rearrangement joins TRBV6-5 to TRBJ2-5; D is possibly TRBD1 (6 bases). The sequenced sample consisted of blood. The origin of this receptor is a young man in good health. CDR3 in DNA: TGTGCCAGCAGTTACCGGACAGCAACGCGGGAGACCCAGTACTTC. This sequence encodes CASSYRTATRETQYF.